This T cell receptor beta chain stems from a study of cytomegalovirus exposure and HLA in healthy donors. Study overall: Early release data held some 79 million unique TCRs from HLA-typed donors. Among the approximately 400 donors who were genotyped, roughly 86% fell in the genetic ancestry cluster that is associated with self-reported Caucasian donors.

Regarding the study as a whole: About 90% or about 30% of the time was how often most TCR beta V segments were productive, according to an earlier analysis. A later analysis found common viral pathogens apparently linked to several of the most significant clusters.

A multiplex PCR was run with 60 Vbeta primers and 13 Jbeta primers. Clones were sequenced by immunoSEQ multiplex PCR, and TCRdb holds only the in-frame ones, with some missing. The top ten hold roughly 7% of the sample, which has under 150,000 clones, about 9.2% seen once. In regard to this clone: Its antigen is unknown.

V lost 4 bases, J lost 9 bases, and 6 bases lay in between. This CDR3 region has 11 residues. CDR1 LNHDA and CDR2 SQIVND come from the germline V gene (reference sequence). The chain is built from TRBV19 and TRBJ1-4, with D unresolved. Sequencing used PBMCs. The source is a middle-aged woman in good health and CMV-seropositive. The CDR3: CASSTGQKLFF. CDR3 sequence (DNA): TGTGCCAGTAGTACCGGTCAAAAACTGTTTTTT.